This T cell receptor (beta chain) is drawn from a study of blood T cell repertoires in COVID-19. Profiling relied on immunoSEQ multiplex PCR, and the TCRdb table lists in-frame clones only, not all of them. The sample lists about 110,000 clones; approximately 82% were seen once. This CDR3 is built from 15 residues. The germline V gene encodes CDR1 MNHNS and CDR2 SASEGT. Trimming removed 2 bases from V and 4 bases from J; junction bases left unmatched: 3. The origin of this receptor is a woman between 55 and 75 years old with acute or convalescent COVID-19. The source material was peripheral blood. The gene calls are TRBV6-1 and TRBJ1-5; 9 nucleotides line up with TRBD1. For the CDR3, the DNA is TGTGCCAGCAGTGAACGGGACAGGGTAAATCAGCCCCAGCATTTT. Translation: CASSERDRVNQPQHF.